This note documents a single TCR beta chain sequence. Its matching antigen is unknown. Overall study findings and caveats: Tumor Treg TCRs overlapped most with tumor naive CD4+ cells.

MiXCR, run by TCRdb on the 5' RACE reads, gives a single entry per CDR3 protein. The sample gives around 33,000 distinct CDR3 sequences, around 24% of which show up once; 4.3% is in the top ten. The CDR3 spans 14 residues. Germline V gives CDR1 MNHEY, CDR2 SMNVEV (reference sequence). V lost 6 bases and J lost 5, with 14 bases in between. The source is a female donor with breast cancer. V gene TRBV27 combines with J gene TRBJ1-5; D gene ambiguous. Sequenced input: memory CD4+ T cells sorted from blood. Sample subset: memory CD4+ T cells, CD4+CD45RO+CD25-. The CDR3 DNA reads TGTGCCAGCAGGCCGTCGGTGGAGGATCAGCCCCAGCATTTT. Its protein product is CASRPSVEDQPQHF.